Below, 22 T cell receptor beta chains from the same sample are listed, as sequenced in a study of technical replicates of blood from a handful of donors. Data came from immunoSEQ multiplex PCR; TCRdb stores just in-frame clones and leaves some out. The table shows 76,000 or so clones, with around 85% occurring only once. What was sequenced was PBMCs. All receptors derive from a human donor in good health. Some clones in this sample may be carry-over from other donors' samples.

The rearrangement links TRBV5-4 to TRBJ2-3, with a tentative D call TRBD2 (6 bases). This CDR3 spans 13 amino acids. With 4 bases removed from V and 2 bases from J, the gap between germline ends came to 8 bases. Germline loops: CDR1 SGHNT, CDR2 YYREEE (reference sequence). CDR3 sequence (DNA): TGTGCCAGCAGCCGGGAGCTCACAGATACGCAGTATTTT. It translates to CASSRELTDTQYF.

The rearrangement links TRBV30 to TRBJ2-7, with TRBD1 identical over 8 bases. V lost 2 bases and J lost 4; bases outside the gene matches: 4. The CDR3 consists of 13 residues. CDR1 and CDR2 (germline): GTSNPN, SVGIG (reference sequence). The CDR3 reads CAWSYGQGYEQYF. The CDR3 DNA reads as TGTGCCTGGAGTTATGGACAGGGTTACGAGCAGTACTTC.

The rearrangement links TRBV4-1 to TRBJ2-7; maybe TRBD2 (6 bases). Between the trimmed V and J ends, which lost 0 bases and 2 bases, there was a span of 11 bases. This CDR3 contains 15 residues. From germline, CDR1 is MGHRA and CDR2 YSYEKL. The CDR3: CASSQEWRGAYEQYF. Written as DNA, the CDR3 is TGCGCCAGCAGCCAAGAATGGCGGGGCGCCTACGAGCAGTACTTC.

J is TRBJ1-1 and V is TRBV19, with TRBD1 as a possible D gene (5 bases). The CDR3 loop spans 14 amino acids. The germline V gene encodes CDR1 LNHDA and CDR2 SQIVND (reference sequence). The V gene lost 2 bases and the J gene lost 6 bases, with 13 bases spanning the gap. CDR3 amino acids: CASSITWGNAEAFF. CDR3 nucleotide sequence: TGTGCCAGTAGTATAACCTGGGGCAACGCTGAAGCTTTCTTT.

CDR3 in DNA: TGCAGCGTTGAAGAACTGGGGAGTAGCACTGAAGCTTTCTTT. It specifies CSVEELGSSTEAFF. J is TRBJ1-1 and V is TRBV29-1; D gene ambiguous. Trimming took 0 bases from V and 4 from J, leaving 12 bases between them. CDR1 is SQVTM and CDR2 is ANQGSEA in the germline V gene. This CDR3 is 14 amino acids long.

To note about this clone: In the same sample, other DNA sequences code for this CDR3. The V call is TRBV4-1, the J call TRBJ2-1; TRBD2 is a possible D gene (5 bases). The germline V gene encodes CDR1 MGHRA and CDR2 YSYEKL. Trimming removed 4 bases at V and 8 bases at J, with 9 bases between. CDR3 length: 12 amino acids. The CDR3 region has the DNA TGCGCCAGCAGCCCCCCCGGGGATGAGCAGTTCTTC. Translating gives CASSPPGDEQFF.

The CDR3 is CASSQEVGGADGYTF. The DNA for the CDR3 is TGTGCCAGCAGCCAAGAGGTCGGGGGGGCGGATGGCTACACCTTC. The chain joins TRBV4-2 to TRBJ1-2; the D gene is possibly TRBD1 (6 bases). Germline V gives CDR1 LGHNA, CDR2 YNFKEQ. V dropped 0 bases and J dropped 6 bases, with 14 bases sitting between them. CDR3 length equals 15 residues.

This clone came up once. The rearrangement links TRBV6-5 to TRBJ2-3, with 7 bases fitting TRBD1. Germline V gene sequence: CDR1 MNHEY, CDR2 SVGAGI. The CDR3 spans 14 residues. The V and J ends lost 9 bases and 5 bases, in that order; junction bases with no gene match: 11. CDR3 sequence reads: CASRTGHGGDTQYF. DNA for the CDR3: TGTGCCAGTCGGACAGGCCATGGGGGAGATACGCAGTATTTT.

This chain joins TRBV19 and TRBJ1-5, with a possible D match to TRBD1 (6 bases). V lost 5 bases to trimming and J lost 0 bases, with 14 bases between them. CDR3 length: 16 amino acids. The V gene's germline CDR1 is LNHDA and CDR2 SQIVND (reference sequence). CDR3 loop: CASSFQGRDSNQPQHF. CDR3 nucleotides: TGTGCCAGTAGTTTCCAGGGGCGAGATAGCAATCAGCCCCAGCATTTT. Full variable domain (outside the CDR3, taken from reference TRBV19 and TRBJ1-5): DGGITQSPKYLFRKEGQNVTLSCEQNLNHDAMYWYRQDPGQGLRLIYYSQIVNDFQKGDIAEGYSVSREKKESFPLTVTSAQKNPTAFYLCASSFQGRDSNQPQHFGDGTRLSIL.

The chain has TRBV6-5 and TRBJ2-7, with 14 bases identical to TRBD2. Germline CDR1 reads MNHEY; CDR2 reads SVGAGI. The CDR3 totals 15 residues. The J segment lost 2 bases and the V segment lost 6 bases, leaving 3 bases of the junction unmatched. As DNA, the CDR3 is TGTGCCAGCAGCTCGACTAGCGGGAGGGCCTACGAGCAGTACTTC. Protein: CASSSTSGRAYEQYF.

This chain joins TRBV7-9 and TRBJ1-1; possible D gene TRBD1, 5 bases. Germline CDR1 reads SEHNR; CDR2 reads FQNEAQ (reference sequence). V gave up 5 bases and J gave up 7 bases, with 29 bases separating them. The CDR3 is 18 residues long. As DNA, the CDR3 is TGTGCCAGCAGCCCATATGCCTCCAGGGTCGTCCTTCTAGGTGAAGCTTTCTTT. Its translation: CASSPYASRVVLLGEAFF.

The CDR3 coding sequence is TGTGCCATCAGTGAAGAGGGAAACACCATATATTTT. Amino acid sequence: CAISEEGNTIYF. The chain links TRBV10-3 to TRBJ1-3; D is undetermined. This CDR3 spans 12 amino acids. The V gene lost 3 bases and the J gene lost 4 bases, with 4 bases spanning the gap. The germline V gene encodes CDR1 ENHRY and CDR2 SYGVKD.

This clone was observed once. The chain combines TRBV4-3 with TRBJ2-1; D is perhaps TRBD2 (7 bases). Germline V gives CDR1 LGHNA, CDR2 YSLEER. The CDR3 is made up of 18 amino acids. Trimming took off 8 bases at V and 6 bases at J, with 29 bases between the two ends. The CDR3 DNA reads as TGCGCCAGCTCCCGGGGGGCTTCCGGGGGGATCGGATTCAATGAGCAGTTCTTC. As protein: CASSRGASGGIGFNEQFF.

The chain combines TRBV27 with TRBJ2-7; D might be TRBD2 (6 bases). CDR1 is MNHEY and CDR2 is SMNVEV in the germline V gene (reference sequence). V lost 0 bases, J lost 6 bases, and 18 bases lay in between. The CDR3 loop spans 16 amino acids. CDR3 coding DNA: TGTGCCAGCAGTTTATCATACGGGCCCTCCGGGGGCGAGCAGTACTTC. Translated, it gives CASSLSYGPSGGEQYF.

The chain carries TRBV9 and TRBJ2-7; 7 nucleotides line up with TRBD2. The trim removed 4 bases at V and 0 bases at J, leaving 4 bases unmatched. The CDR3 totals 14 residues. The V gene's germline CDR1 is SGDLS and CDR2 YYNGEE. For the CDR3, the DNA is TGTGCCAGCAGCCCAGGACTAGTCTCCTACGAGCAGTACTTC. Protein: CASSPGLVSYEQYF. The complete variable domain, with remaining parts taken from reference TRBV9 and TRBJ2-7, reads DSGVTQTPKHLITATGQRVTLRCSPRSGDLSVYWYQQSLDQGLQFLIQYYNGEERAKGNILERFSAQQFPDLHSELNLSSLELGDSALYFCASSPGLVSYEQYFGPGTRLTVT.

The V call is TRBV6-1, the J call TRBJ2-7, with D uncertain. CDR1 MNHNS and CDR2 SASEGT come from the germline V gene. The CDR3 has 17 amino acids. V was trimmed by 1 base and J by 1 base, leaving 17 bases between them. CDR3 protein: CASSEELGRLTSYEQYF. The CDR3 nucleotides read TGTGCCAGCAGTGAAGAATTAGGCAGGTTAACATCCTACGAGCAGTACTTC.

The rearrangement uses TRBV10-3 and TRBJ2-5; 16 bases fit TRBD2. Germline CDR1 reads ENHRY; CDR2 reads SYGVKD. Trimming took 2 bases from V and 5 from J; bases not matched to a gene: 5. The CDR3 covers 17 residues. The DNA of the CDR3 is TGTGCCATCAGTGAGGGGGGACTAGCGGGGGGGCCTGAGACCCAGTACTTC. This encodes CAISEGGLAGGPETQYF.

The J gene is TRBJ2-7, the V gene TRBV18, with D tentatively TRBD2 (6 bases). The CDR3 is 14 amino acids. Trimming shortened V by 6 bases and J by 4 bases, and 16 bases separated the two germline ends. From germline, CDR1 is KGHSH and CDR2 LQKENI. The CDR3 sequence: CASSVGGGFYEQYF. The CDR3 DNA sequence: TGTGCCAGCTCCGTTGGTGGGGGGTTTTACGAGCAGTACTTC.

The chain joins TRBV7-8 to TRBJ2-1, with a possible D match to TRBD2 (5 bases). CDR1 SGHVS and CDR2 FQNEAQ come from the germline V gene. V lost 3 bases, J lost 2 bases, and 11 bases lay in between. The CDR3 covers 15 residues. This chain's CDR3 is CASSLYSRAYNEQFF. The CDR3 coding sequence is TGTGCCAGCAGCTTGTACTCGCGGGCCTACAATGAGCAGTTCTTC. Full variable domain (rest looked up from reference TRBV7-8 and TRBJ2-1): GAGVSQSPRYKVAKRGQDVALRCDPISGHVSLFWYQQALGQGPEFLTYFQNEAQLDKSGLPSDRFFAERPEGSVSTLKIQRTQQEDSAVYLCASSLYSRAYNEQFFGPGTRLTVL.

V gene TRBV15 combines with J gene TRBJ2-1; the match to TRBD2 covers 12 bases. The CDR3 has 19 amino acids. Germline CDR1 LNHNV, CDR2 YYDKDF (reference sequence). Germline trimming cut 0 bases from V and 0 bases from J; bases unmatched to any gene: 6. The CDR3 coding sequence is TGTGCCACCAGCAGAGATAATGGACTAGCGGGAAGCTCCTACAATGAGCAGTTCTTC. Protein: CATSRDNGLAGSSYNEQFF.

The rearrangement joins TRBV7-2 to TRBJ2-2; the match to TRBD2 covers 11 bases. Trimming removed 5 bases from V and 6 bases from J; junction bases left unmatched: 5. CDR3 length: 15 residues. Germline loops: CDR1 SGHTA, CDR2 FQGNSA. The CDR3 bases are TGTGCCAGCAGCATTAGCGGGGGGGCCGCCGGGGAGCTGTTTTTT. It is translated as CASSISGGAAGELFF.

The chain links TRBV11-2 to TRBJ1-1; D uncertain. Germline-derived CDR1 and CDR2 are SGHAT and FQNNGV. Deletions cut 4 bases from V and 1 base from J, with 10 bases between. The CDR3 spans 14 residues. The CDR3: CASSSGLKNTEAFF. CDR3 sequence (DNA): TGTGCCAGCAGCTCAGGACTCAAGAACACTGAAGCTTTCTTT. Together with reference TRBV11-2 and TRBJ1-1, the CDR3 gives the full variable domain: EAGVAQSPRYKIIEKRQSVAFWCNPISGHATLYWYQQILGQGPKLLIQFQNNGVVDDSQLPKDRFSAERLKGVDSTLKIQPAKLEDSAVYLCASSSGLKNTEAFFGQGTRLTVV.